The next 18 T cell receptor beta chains were all read from a single sample in a study of PD-L1 blockade in urothelial cancer (dated by TCRdb to between 2016 and 2019). Receptor amplification or capture employed the immunoSEQ multiplex PCR assay. TCRdb re-hosts the immuneACCESS table, in-frame sequences only. Its copies lack some clones; in the studies checked, an unresolved V gene accounts for under half of them, and the cause for the rest is not known. This sample has 70,000 to 75,000 clones in its table, and 70% to 90% of those were observed once. The ten largest clonotypes hold around 3.5% of the sample. Specimen: PBMCs, collected around atezolizumab (anti-PD-L1) treatment. These receptors originate from a man aged 60 to 69 with urothelial cancer.

This clone was counted once. The rearrangement joins TRBV5-1 to TRBJ2-1, with a tentative D call TRBD2 (5 bases). In germline, CDR1 is SGHRS, CDR2 YFSETQ. This CDR3 has 13 amino acids. The V and J ends lost 4 bases and 8 bases respectively, with 13 bases between them. The CDR3 protein is CASSIPAGDEQFF. CDR3 DNA sequence: TGCGCCAGCAGCATCCCAGCCGGGGATGAGCAGTTCTTC.

The chain recombines TRBV5-4 with TRBJ1-2; D not certain. The germline V gene has CDR1 SGHNT and CDR2 YYREEE (reference sequence). Trimming left V 3 bases short and J 0 bases short, with 15 bases between. The CDR3 consists of 16 residues. CDR3 in DNA: TGTGCCAGCAGCTCCTCATATCTCCAGTCTAACTATGGCTACACCTTC. Residues: CASSSSYLQSNYGYTF.

This chain joins TRBV5-1 and TRBJ1-5; 9 bases are shared with TRBD1. The J segment lost 1 base and the V segment lost 0 bases, leaving 5 bases of the junction unmatched. CDR3 length: 17 residues. The germline V gene has CDR1 SGHRS and CDR2 YFSETQ. The CDR3 DNA sequence: TGCGCCAGCAGCTTGGGTACAGGGGGCTCGAGCAATCAGCCCCAGCATTTT. Encoded protein: CASSLGTGGSSNQPQHF.

The chain has TRBV7-2 and TRBJ2-5; the D is unclear. Trimming shortened V by 4 bases and J by 4 bases, and 16 bases separated the two germline ends. The CDR3 is made up of 15 amino acids. Looked up from germline, CDR1 is SGHTA and CDR2 is FQGNSA. This chain's CDR3 is CASSSLAQQVETQYF. The CDR3 DNA reads as TGTGCCAGCAGCTCCCTCGCCCAGCAGGTAGAGACCCAGTACTTC.

In nucleotides, the CDR3 is TGCGCCAGCAGCTCCCTAAAACTGACAGGCCCCACAGATACGCAGTATTTT. It specifies CASSSLKLTGPTDTQYF. V gene TRBV5-1 combines with J gene TRBJ2-3; tentatively, D is TRBD1 (6 bases). The germline CDR1 and CDR2 sequences are SGHRS and YFSETQ. Trimming stripped 3 bases from V and 2 bases from J, with 19 bases between. The CDR3 sequence is 17 residues long.

This clone has only a few counts. CDR3 coding DNA: TGCGCCAGCAGCCAAGAGGGCGGGGGCGTTAACACCGGGGAGCTGTTTTTT. Its translation: CASSQEGGGVNTGELFF. V and J are TRBV4-1 and TRBJ2-2, with D maybe TRBD2 (7 bases). The V and J ends lost 0 bases and 2 bases respectively, with 13 bases between them. The germline CDR1 and CDR2 sequences are MGHRA and YSYEKL. This CDR3 is built from 17 residues.

The chain carries TRBV6-5 and TRBJ1-1; a weak D match, TRBD1 (5 bases). The CDR3 is 13 residues long. Germline CDR1 reads MNHEY; CDR2 reads SVGAGI. The V gene lost 2 bases and the J gene lost 8 bases, with 12 bases spanning the gap. In DNA form, the CDR3 reads TGTGCCAGCAGTTACCCAGGGATTAGGGAAGCTTTCTTT. Its protein product is CASSYPGIREAFF.

The genes are TRBV16 and TRBJ1-3; D is possibly TRBD1 (5 bases). CDR1 and CDR2 from the germline V gene are KGHSY and FQNENV. The CDR3 covers 15 residues. V was pared by 4 bases and J by 2 bases, with 12 bases between. Here the CDR3 reads CASSPATVPGNTIYF. CDR3 bases: TGTGCCAGCAGCCCCGCGACAGTCCCTGGAAACACCATATATTTT.

A note on this clone: This sample also contains other DNA sequences that code for the same CDR3. J is TRBJ1-3 and V is TRBV7-2, with 7 bases lining up with TRBD1. The CDR3 loop spans 15 amino acids. Looked up from germline, CDR1 is SGHTA and CDR2 is FQGNSA. Trimming removed 4 bases from V and 0 bases from J; junction bases left unmatched: 3. This CDR3 is CASSSTGTSGNTIYF. Written as DNA, the CDR3 is TGTGCCAGCAGCTCGACAGGGACCTCTGGAAACACCATATATTTT.

The V call is TRBV5-4, the J call TRBJ2-7; D perhaps matches TRBD1 (6 bases). The germline gives CDR1 SGHNT, CDR2 YYREEE (reference sequence). Trimming shortened V by 0 bases and J by 0 bases, and 13 bases separated the two germline ends. This CDR3 has 16 amino acids. In nucleotides, the CDR3 is TGTGCCAGCAGCTTGGGTTCAGGGGTAGGCTCCTACGAGCAGTACTTC. Translated, it gives CASSLGSGVGSYEQYF.

The chain carries TRBV29-1 and TRBJ1-1, with D possibly being TRBD1 (6 bases). The CDR3 runs 13 residues. Trimming cost V 5 bases and J 0 bases, with 10 bases left between them. Germline lookup yields CDR1 SQVTM and CDR2 ANQGSEA. The CDR3 protein is CSVPRGVNTEAFF. The CDR3 DNA reads as TGCAGCGTTCCCAGGGGCGTGAACACTGAAGCTTTCTTT.

A few counts support this clone. The chain recombines TRBV18 with TRBJ1-1; tentatively, D is TRBD1 (5 bases). The CDR3 totals 15 residues. CDR1 and CDR2 from the germline V gene are KGHSH and LQKENI. Trimming took 5 bases from V and 3 from J, leaving 16 bases between them. This CDR3 reads CASSTPRGDYTEAFF. DNA of the CDR3: TGTGCCAGCTCAACCCCTCGGGGGGACTACACTGAAGCTTTCTTT.

The chain is built from TRBV5-1 and TRBJ2-1, with D possibly matching TRBD1 (6 bases). The CDR3 contains 15 residues. CDR1 is SGHRS and CDR2 is YFSETQ in the germline V gene. V lost 3 bases and J 4 bases, leaving 14 bases between the germline ends. The CDR3 spells CASSYGQMQYNEQFF. CDR3 in DNA: TGCGCCAGCAGCTACGGACAGATGCAATACAATGAGCAGTTCTTC.

This chain connects TRBV29-1 to TRBJ2-2; D not certain. The CDR3 runs to 15 residues. From germline, CDR1 is SQVTM and CDR2 ANQGSEA. V dropped 3 bases and J dropped 1 base, with 12 bases sitting between them. CDR3 protein: CSVDAGPLNTGELFF. CDR3 in DNA: TGCAGCGTTGATGCTGGGCCATTGAACACCGGGGAGCTGTTTTTT.

This chain connects TRBV7-6 to TRBJ2-1, with a tentative D call TRBD1 (5 bases). Germline CDR1 reads SGHVS; CDR2 reads FNYEAQ. The length of the CDR3 is 13 residues. V was trimmed by 5 bases and J by 5 bases, leaving 10 bases between them. The CDR3 here is CASSPTGDNEQFF. In DNA form, the CDR3 reads TGTGCCAGCAGCCCAACAGGCGACAATGAGCAGTTCTTC.

This chain links TRBV6-5 with TRBJ2-7; tentatively, D is TRBD2 (6 bases). V lost 6 bases and J lost 4, with 10 bases in between. This CDR3 has 12 residues. The germline V gene has CDR1 MNHEY and CDR2 SVGAGI. As DNA, the CDR3 is TGTGCCAGCAGCAATGCGGGGTACGAGCAGTACTTC. Its protein product is CASSNAGYEQYF.

J is TRBJ2-2 and V is TRBV28; TRBD1 matches 7 bases. Germline CDR1 MDHEN, CDR2 SYDVKM. V shed 6 bases, J shed 1 base, and the junction held 8 bases outside the gene matches. The CDR3 runs to 16 residues. The CDR3 nucleotides are TGTGCCAGCAGACGGGACAGATTAAAGAACACCGGGGAGCTGTTTTTT. It yields the protein CASRRDRLKNTGELFF. Based on the CDR3 plus reference TRBV28 and TRBJ2-2, the full variable domain is DVKVTQSSRYLVKRTGEKVFLECVQDMDHENMFWYRQDPGLGLRLIYFSYDVKMKEKGDIPEGYSVSREKKERFSLILESASTNQTSMYLCASRRDRLKNTGELFFGEGSRLTVL.

The chain carries TRBV7-8 and TRBJ2-7, with 8 bases identical to TRBD1. V was clipped by 5 bases and J by 4 bases; unmatched bases: 13. This CDR3 contains 16 residues. Germline V lookup: CDR1 SGHVS, CDR2 FQNEAQ. CDR3 protein: CASSPTTDRVGYEQYF. CDR3 in DNA: TGTGCCAGCAGCCCAACGACGGACAGGGTCGGTTACGAGCAGTACTTC.